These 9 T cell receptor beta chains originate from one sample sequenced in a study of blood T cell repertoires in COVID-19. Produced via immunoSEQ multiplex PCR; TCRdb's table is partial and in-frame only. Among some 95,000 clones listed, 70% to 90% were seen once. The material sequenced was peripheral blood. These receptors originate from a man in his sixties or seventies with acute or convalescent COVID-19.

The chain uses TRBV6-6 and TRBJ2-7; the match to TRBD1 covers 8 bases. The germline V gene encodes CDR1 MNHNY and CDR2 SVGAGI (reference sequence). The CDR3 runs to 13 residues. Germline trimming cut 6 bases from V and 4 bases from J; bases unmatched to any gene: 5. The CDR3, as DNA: TGTGCCAGCAGCCAGGACAGGGCATACGAGCAGTACTTC. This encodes CASSQDRAYEQYF.

Written as DNA, the CDR3 is TGCAGTGCTTTAGGAGAGGGTGAGCAGTTCTTC. This sequence encodes CSALGEGEQFF. V usage is TRBV20-1 and J usage is TRBJ2-1, with D perhaps matching TRBD2 (5 bases). CDR3 length equals 11 residues. Germline V CDR1 and CDR2: DFQATT, SNEGSKA (reference sequence). The germline V and J ends were trimmed by 5 bases and 9 bases, with 11 bases remaining between them.

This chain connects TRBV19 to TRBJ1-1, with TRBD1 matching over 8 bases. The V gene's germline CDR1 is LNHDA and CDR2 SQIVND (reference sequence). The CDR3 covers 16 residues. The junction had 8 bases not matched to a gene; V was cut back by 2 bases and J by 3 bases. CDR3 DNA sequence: TGTGCCAGTAGTATACTACAGGGGGTTCAATACACTGAAGCTTTCTTT. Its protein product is CASSILQGVQYTEAFF.

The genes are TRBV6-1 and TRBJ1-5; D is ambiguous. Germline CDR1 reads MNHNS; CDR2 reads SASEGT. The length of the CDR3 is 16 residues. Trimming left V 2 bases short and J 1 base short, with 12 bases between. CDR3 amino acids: CASSEYISGSNQPQHF. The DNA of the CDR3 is TGTGCCAGCAGTGAATACATCAGCGGGAGCAATCAGCCCCAGCATTTT.

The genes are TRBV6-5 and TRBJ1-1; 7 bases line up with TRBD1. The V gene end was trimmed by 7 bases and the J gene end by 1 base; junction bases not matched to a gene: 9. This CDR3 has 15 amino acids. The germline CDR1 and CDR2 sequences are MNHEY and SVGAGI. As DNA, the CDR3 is TGTGCCAGCACCAACACGGGACAGCAGAACACTGAAGCTTTCTTT. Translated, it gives CASTNTGQQNTEAFF.

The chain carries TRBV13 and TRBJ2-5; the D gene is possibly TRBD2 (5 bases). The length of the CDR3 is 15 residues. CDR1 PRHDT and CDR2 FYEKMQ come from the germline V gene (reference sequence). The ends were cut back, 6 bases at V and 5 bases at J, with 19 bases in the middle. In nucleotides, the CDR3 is TGTGCCAGCAGTGAAAGGAGGTCCATTGGGGAGACCCAGTACTTC. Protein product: CASSERRSIGETQYF.

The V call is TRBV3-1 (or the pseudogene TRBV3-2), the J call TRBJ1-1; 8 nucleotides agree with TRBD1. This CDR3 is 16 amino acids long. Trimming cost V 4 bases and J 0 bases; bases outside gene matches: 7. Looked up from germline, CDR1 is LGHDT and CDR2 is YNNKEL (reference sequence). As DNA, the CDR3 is TGTGCCAGCAGCCGTTATCCGACAGGGGTGAACACTGAAGCTTTCTTT. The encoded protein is CASSRYPTGVNTEAFF.

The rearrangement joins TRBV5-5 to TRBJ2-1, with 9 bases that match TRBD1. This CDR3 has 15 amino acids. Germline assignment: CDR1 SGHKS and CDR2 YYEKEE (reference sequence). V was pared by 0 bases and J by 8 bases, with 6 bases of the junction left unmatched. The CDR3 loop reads CASSLGTGEGYEQFF. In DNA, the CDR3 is TGTGCCAGCAGCTTGGGGACAGGGGAAGGCTATGAGCAGTTCTTC. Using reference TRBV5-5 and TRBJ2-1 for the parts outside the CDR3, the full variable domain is DAGVTQSPTHLIKTRGQQVTLRCSPISGHKSVSWYQQVLGQGPQFIFQYYEKEERGRGNFPDRFSARQFPNYSSELNVNALLLGDSALYLCASSLGTGEGYEQFFGPGTRLTVL.

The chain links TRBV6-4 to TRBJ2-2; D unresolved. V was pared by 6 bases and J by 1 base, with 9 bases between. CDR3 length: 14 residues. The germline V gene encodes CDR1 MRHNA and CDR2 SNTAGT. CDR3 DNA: TGTGCCAGCAGAAGAAGCGAGAACACCGGGGAGCTGTTTTTT. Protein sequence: CASRRSENTGELFF.